This T cell receptor beta chain was observed in a study of blood T cells in healthy people across ages. The study, taken as a whole, reports: Unsorted PBMC material precluded a definitive naive versus antigen-experienced comparison.

In germline, CDR1 is MNHEY, CDR2 SVGEGT. CDR3 length: 12 amino acids. Trimming removed 6 bases from V and 7 bases from J, with 9 bases in between. Researchers isolated at least 7 million PBMCs per sample. The authors ran a second PCR of 7 to 11 cycles using a sample-barcoded 5' primer and a J-beta primer mix. TCRdb used MiXCR to reprocess the 5' RACE reads, holding one entry per CDR3 protein. This repertoire shows around 870,000 distinct CDR3 sequences, 29% found once; its top ten account for around a sixth. Note on this clonotype: Its matching antigen is unknown.

The chain links TRBV6-2 or TRBV6-3 to TRBJ2-2; D is ambiguous. The sample consisted of blood. This clonotype was sampled from an elderly woman in good health. The CDR3 DNA reads as TGTGCCAGCAGGCTTGGGGTCGGGGAGCTGTTTTTT. Amino acid sequence: CASRLGVGELFF.